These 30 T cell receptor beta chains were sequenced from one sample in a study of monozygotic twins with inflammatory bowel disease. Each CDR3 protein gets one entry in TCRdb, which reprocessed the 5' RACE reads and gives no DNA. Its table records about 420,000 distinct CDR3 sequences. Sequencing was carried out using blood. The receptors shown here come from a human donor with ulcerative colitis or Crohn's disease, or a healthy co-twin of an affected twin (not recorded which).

Here the CDR3 reads CATSDLSGRGTDTQYF. The chain is built from TRBV24-1 and TRBJ2-3; TCRdb outputs TRBD2, but without DNA this stays unchecked. CDR3 length: 16 residues. Germline assignment: CDR1 KGHDR and CDR2 SFDVKD.

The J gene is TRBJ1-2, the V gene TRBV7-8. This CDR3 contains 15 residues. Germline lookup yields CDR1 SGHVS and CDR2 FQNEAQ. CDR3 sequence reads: CASSAGIWLNYGYTF.

This chain's CDR3 is CASSMAGANVLTF. The V and J genes are TRBV19 and TRBJ2-6. CDR1 is LNHDA, CDR2 SQIVND, per germline (reference sequence). The CDR3 contains 13 residues.

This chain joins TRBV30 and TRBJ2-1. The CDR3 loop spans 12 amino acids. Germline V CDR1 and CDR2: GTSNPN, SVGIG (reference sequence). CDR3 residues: CAWTFDNDEQFF.

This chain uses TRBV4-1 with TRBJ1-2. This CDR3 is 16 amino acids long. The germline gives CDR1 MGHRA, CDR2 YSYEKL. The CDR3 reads CASSQDHSEFNYGYTF.

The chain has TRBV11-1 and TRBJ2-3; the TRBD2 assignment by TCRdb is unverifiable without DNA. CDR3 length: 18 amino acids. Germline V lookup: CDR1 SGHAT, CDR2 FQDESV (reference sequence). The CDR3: CASSSTPLAGGLPDTQYF.

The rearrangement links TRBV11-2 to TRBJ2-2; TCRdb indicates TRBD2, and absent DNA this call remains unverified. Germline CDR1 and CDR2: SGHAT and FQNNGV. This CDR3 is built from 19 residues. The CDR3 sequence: CASSLNLAGGPMNAGELFF. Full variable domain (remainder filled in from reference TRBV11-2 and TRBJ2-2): EAGVAQSPRYKIIEKRQSVAFWCNPISGHATLYWYQQILGQGPKLLIQFQNNGVVDDSQLPKDRFSAERLKGVDSTLKIQPAKLEDSAVYLCASSLNLAGGPMNAGELFFGEGSRLTVL.

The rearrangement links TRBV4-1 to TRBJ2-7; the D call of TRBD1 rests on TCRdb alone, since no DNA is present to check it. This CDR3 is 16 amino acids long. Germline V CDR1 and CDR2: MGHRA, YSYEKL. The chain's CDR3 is CASSQAIQGAFYEQYF.

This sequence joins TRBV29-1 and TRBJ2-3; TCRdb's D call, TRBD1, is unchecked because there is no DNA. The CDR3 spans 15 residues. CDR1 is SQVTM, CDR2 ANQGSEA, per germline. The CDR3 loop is CSVPTGTGYTDTQYF.

The CDR3 sequence: CASMRQGGMNTEAFF. The chain recombines TRBV7-2 with TRBJ1-1; TCRdb selects TRBD1, and the lack of DNA leaves this call unchecked. The CDR3 consists of 15 residues. Germline CDR1 reads SGHTA; CDR2 reads FQGNSA.

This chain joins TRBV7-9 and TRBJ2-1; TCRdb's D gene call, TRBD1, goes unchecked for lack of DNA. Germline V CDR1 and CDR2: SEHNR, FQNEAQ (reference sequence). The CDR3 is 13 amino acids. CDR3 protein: CASSPPGFNEQFF.

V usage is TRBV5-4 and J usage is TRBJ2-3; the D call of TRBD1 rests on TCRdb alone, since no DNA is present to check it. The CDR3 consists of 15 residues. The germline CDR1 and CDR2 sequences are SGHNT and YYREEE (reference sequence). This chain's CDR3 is CASSLPGGTTDTQYF.

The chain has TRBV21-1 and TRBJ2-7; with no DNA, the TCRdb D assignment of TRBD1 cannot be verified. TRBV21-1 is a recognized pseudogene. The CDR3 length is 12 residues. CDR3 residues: CASSIGHYEQYF.

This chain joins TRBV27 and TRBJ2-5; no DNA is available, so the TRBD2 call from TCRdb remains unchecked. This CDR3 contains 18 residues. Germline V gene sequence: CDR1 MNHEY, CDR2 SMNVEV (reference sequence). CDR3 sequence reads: CASSLTGGPSGLRATQYF.

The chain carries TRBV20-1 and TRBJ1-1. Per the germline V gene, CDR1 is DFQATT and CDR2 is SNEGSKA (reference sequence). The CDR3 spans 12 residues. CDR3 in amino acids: CSARAHSKEAFF.

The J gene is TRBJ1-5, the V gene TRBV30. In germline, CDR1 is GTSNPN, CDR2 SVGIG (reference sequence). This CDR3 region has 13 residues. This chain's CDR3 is CAWSSEVNQPQHF.

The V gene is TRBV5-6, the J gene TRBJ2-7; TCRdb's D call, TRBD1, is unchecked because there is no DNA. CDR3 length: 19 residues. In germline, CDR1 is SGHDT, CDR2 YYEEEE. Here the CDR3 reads CASSKGEMRLAGGAYEQYF.

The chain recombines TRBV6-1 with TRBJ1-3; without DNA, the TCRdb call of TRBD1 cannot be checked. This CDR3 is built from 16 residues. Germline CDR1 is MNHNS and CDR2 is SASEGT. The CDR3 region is CASGTPTGSPGNTIYF.

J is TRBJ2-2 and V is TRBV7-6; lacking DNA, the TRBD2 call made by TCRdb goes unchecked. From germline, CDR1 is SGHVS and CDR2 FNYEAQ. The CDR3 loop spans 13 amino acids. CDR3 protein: CASALEYSGELFF.

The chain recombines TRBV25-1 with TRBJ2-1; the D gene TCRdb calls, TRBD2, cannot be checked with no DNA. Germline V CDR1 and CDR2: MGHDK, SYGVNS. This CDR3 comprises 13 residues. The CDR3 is CASTSGVRDEQFF. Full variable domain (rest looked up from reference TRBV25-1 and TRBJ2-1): EADIYQTPRYLVIGTGKKITLECSQTMGHDKMYWYQQDPGMELHLIHYSYGVNSTEKGDLSSESTVSRIRTEHFPLTLESARPSHTSQYLCASTSGVRDEQFFGPGTRLTVL.

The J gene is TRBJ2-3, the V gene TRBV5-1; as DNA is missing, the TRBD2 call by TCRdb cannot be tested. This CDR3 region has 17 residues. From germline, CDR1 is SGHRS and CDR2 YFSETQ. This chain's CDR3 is CASAPWYAGGGTDTQYF.

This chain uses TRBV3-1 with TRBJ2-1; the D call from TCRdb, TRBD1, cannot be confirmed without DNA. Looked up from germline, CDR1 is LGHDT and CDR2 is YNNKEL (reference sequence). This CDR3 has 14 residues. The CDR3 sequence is CASSQGTGRNEQFF.

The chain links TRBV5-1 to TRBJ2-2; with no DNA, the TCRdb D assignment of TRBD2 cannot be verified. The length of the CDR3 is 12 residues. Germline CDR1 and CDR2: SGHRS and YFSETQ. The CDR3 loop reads CASETSPGELFF. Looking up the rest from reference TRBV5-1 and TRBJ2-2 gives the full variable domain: KAGVTQTPRYLIKTRGQQVTLSCSPISGHRSVSWYQQTPGQGLQFLFEYFSETQRNKGNFPGRFSGRQFSNSRSEMNVSTLELGDSALYLCASETSPGELFFGEGSRLTVL.

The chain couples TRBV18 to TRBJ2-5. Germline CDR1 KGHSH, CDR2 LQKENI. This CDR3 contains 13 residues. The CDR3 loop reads CASSPPDRETQYF.

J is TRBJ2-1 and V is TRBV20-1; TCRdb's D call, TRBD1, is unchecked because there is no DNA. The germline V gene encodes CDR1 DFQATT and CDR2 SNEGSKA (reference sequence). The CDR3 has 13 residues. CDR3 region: CSASKAPSNEQFF.

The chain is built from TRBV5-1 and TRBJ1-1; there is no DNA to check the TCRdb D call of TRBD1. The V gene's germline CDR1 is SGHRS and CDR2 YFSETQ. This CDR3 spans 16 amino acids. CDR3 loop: CASSLGQGRMNTEAFF.

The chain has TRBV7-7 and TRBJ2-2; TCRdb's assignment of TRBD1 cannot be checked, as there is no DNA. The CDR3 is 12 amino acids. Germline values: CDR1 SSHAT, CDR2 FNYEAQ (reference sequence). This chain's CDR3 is CAKTGESGELFF.

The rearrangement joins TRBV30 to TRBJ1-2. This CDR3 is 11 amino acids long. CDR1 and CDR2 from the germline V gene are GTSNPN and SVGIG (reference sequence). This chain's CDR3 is CAWSVRSGYTF.

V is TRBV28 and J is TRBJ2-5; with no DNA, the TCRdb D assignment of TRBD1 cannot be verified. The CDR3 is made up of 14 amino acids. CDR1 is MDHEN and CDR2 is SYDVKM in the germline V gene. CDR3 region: CASSSGGVKETQYF.

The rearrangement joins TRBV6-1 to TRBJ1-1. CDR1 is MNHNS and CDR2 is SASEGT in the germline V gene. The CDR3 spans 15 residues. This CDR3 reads CASSPEPYGDTEAFF.